This TCR beta chain was recorded in a study of shared clonotypes between healthy human individuals. Study overall: Per donor, CD8 memory used one plate, CD8 naive used two, CD4 memory used three and CD4 naive used three. Study-wide findings and caveats: The study found approximately 5% of naive CD4 clonotypes shared across four donors.

Between the trimmed V and J ends, which lost 3 bases and 4 bases, there was a span of 10 bases. Germline lookup yields CDR1 KGHSH and CDR2 LQKENI. The CDR3 spans 14 residues. Clones were sequenced by immunoSEQ multiplex PCR, and TCRdb holds only the in-frame ones, with some missing. The sample yields over 75,000 clones, 68% seen once. A word on this clone: The antigen remains unidentified.

Donors had no recently reported acute infections or vaccinations and were HIV-negative. CD8 memory was a combination of CD45RO+ cells and CCR7-negative CD45RA+ TemRA cells. The sequenced sample consisted of memory CD8+ T cells sorted from blood. The sample's subset: CD45RO+ cells pooled with CCR7-negative TemRA cells. The receptor was isolated from a man aged 25-45 years in good health. V usage is TRBV18 and J usage is TRBJ2-1, with D tentatively TRBD2 (6 bases). The CDR3 nucleotides are TGTGCCAGCTCACCGCAGACTAGTTACAATGAGCAGTTCTTC. Translated: CASSPQTSYNEQFF.